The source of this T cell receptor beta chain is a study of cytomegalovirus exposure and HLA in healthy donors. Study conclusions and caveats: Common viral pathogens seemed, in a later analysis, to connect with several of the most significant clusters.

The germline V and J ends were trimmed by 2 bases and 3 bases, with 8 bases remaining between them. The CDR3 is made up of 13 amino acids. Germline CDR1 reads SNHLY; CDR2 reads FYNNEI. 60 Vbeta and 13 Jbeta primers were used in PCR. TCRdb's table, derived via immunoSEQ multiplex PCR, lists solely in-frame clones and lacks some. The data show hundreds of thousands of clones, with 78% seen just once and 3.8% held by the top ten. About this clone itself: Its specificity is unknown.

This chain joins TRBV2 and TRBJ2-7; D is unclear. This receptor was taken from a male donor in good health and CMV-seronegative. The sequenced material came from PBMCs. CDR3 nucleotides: TGTGCCAGCAGTGAAATTCCGGTCTACGAGCAGTACTTC. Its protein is CASSEIPVYEQYF.